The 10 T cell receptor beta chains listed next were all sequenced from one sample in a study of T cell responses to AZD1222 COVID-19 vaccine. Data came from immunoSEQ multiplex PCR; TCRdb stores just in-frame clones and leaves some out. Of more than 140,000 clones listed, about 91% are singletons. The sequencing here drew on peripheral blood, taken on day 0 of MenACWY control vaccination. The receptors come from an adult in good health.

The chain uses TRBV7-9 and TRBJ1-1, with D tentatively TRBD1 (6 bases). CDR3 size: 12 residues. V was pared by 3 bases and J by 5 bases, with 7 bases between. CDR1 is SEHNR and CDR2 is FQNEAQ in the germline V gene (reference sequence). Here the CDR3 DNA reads TGTGCCAGCAGCTTCGACAGGACTGAAGCTTTCTTT. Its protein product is CASSFDRTEAFF.

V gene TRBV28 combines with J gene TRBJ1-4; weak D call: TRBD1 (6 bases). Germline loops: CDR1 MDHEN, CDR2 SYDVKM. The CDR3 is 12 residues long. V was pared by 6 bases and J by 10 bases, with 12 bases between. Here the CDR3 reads CASSPQGAKLFF. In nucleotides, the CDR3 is TGTGCCAGCAGCCCACAGGGCGCAAAACTGTTTTTT.

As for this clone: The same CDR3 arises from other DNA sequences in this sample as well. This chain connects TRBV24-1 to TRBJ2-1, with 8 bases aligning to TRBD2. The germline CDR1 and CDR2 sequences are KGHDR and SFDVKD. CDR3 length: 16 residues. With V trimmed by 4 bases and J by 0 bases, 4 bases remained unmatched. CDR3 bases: TGTGCCACCAGTGACGCCAGCGGGAGCTCCTACAATGAGCAGTTCTTC. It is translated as CATSDASGSSYNEQFF.

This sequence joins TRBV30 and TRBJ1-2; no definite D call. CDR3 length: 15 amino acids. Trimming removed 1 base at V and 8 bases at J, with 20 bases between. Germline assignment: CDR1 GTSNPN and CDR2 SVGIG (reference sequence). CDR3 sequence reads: CAWSARGKSTLGYTF. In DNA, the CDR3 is TGTGCCTGGAGTGCCCGAGGCAAGAGCACCCTAGGCTACACCTTC.

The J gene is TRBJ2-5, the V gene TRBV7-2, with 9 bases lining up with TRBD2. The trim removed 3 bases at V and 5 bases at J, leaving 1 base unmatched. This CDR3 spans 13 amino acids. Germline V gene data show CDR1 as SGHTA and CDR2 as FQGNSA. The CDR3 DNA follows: TGTGCCAGCAGCTTCGGACTAGCGGAGACCCAGTACTTC. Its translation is CASSFGLAETQYF.

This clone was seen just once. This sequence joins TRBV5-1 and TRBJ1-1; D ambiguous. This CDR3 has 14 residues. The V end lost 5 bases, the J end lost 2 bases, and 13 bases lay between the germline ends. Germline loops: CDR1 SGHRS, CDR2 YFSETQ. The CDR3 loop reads CASSWQAGNTEAFF. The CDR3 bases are TGCGCCAGCAGTTGGCAGGCGGGAAACACTGAAGCTTTCTTT.

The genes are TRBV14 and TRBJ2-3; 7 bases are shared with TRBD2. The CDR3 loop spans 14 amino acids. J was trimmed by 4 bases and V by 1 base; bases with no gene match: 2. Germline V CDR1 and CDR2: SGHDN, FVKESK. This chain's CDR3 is CASSQAGGSDTQYF. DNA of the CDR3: TGTGCCAGCAGCCAAGCGGGGGGTTCAGATACGCAGTATTTT.

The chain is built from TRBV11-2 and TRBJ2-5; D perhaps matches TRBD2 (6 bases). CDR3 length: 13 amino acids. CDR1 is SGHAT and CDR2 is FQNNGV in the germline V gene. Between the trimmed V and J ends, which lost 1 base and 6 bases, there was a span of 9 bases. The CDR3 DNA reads TGTGCCAGCAGCTTAGGGCGGGAAAAGACCCAGTACTTC. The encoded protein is CASSLGREKTQYF.

The DNA for the CDR3 is TGTGCCAGCAGCCGTGGACAGACGAACACTGAAGCTTTCTTT. Amino acid sequence: CASSRGQTNTEAFF. The chain links TRBV13 to TRBJ1-1; D may be TRBD1 (6 bases). CDR1 and CDR2 (germline): PRHDT, FYEKMQ (reference sequence). The CDR3 contains 14 residues. Trimming took off 5 bases at V and 1 base at J, with 11 bases between the two ends.

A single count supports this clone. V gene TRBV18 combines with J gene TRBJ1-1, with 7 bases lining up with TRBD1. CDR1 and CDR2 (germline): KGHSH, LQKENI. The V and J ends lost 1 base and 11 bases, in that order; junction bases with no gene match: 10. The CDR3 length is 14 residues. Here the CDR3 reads CASSPLQGLGEAFF. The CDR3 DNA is TGTGCCAGCTCACCACTACAGGGGTTGGGTGAGGCTTTCTTT.